The next 18 T cell receptor beta chains were all read from a single sample in a study of cytomegalovirus exposure and HLA in healthy donors. Use of 60 Vbeta and 13 Jbeta primers characterized the PCR. Profiled with immunoSEQ multiplex PCR; TCRdb holds only in-frame clones, not every one. The sample lists more than 95,000 clones; about four fifths were seen once. The sample comprised PBMCs. Receptors were obtained from a female donor in good health and CMV-seropositive.

The chain joins TRBV4-2 to TRBJ2-1; TRBD2 aligns across 8 bases. Losses at the gene ends were 6 bases for V and 0 bases for J; bases not matched to a gene: 10. CDR3 length equals 17 residues. The V gene's germline CDR1 is LGHNA and CDR2 YNFKEQ. In nucleotides, the CDR3 is TGTGCCAGCAGGGTAAGGGTTGGGACTAGCTCCTACAATGAGCAGTTCTTC. Its translation is CASRVRVGTSSYNEQFF.

The V call is TRBV4-2, the J call TRBJ1-5, with 7 bases identical to TRBD1. Unmatched junction bases numbered 9, after V lost 3 bases and J lost 7 bases. The CDR3 runs to 15 residues. Looked up from germline, CDR1 is LGHNA and CDR2 is YNFKEQ. The CDR3 DNA follows: TGTGCCAGCAGCCAGGGCAGGGGGAGTTGGCAGCCCCAGCATTTT. Translating gives CASSQGRGSWQPQHF.

The rearrangement links TRBV30 to TRBJ2-1, with TRBD2 as a possible D gene (5 bases). There are 12 residues in the CDR3. Germline CDR1 and CDR2: GTSNPN and SVGIG (reference sequence). V lost 3 bases and J lost 3, with 6 bases in between. The CDR3 sequence: CAWSGDYNEQFF. CDR3 sequence (DNA): TGTGCCTGGAGCGGGGACTACAATGAGCAGTTCTTC.

The chain is built from TRBV4-3 and TRBJ2-1, with D maybe TRBD1 (6 bases). From germline, CDR1 is LGHNA and CDR2 YSLEER. This CDR3 has 15 residues. The germline V and J ends were trimmed by 1 base and 5 bases, with 12 bases remaining between them. CDR3 sequence: CASSQVWTVNNEQFF. The CDR3 bases are TGCGCCAGCAGCCAAGTTTGGACAGTTAACAATGAGCAGTTCTTC.

V and J are TRBV28 and TRBJ2-3; TRBD1 is a possible D gene (5 bases). The CDR3 runs 13 residues. In germline, CDR1 is MDHEN, CDR2 SYDVKM. Trimming shortened V by 8 bases and J by 4 bases, and 13 bases separated the two germline ends. The CDR3 region has the DNA TGTGCCAGCTGGGCACTGGGGCCAGATACGCAGTATTTT. Encoded protein: CASWALGPDTQYF. Together with reference TRBV28 and TRBJ2-3, the CDR3 gives the full variable domain: DVKVTQSSRYLVKRTGEKVFLECVQDMDHENMFWYRQDPGLGLRLIYFSYDVKMKEKGDIPEGYSVSREKKERFSLILESASTNQTSMYLCASWALGPDTQYFGPGTRLTVL.

The chain uses TRBV5-1 and TRBJ1-4, with TRBD1 as a possible D gene (5 bases). CDR3 length equals 16 residues. The germline V and J ends were trimmed by 0 bases and 8 bases, with 17 bases remaining between them. Germline lookup yields CDR1 SGHRS and CDR2 YFSETQ. The CDR3 DNA is TGCGCCAGCAGCTTGGCCCTTCCCAGGGCAGGAGAAAAACTGTTTTTT. This gives the protein CASSLALPRAGEKLFF.

The rearrangement uses TRBV2 and TRBJ1-2; D not certain. Trimming stripped 7 bases from V and 5 bases from J, with 14 bases between. Germline V gives CDR1 SNHLY, CDR2 FYNNEI. The CDR3 is 13 amino acids. This chain's CDR3 is CASILAVGYGYTF. DNA of the CDR3: TGTGCCAGCATCCTTGCCGTCGGGTATGGCTACACCTTC.

The J gene is TRBJ1-2, the V gene TRBV4-1; 9 bases line up with TRBD1. CDR1 is MGHRA and CDR2 is YSYEKL in the germline V gene. V gave up 5 bases and J gave up 14 bases; unmatched junction bases: 15. The CDR3 is 14 residues long. CDR3 in amino acids: CASSSATGGSLGTF. CDR3 sequence (DNA): TGCGCCAGCAGCAGCGCCACAGGGGGCTCCCTGGGAACCTTC.

This CDR3 reads CAISESRREEEKLFF. Written as DNA, the CDR3 is TGTGCCATCAGTGAGTCGAGGAGGGAGGAGGAAAAACTGTTTTTT. The chain links TRBV10-3 to TRBJ1-4; D is unresolved. Germline V gene sequence: CDR1 ENHRY, CDR2 SYGVKD. The CDR3 contains 15 residues. V was cut by 0 bases and J by 8 bases, with 13 bases left in between.

The V call is TRBV6-1, the J call TRBJ1-5; the match to TRBD1 covers 7 bases. This CDR3 spans 15 amino acids. Germline CDR1 is MNHNS and CDR2 is SASEGT. V was pared by 6 bases and J by 4 bases, with 9 bases of the junction left unmatched. The CDR3 here is CASRGDRERNQPQHF. In DNA form, the CDR3 reads TGTGCCAGCAGGGGTGACAGGGAGAGAAATCAGCCCCAGCATTTT.

The rearrangement joins TRBV27 to TRBJ2-1; TRBD2 aligns across 7 bases. Germline assignment: CDR1 MNHEY and CDR2 SMNVEV (reference sequence). The CDR3 loop spans 10 amino acids. V was clipped by 8 bases and J by 8 bases; unmatched bases: 0. The CDR3 region is CASRGDEQFF. For the CDR3, the DNA is TGTGCCAGCCGGGGGGATGAGCAGTTCTTC.

The chain recombines TRBV19 with TRBJ1-4; 8 nucleotides match TRBD1. Germline-derived CDR1 and CDR2 are LNHDA and SQIVND (reference sequence). V gave up 8 bases and J gave up 4 bases; unmatched junction bases: 6. This CDR3 comprises 14 residues. The CDR3 here is CASGTGGDNEKLFF. The CDR3 DNA is TGTGCCAGTGGGACAGGCGGAGATAATGAAAAACTGTTTTTT.

This clone was counted only a few times. This sequence joins TRBV5-5 and TRBJ2-1; unclear D gene. The germline V gene encodes CDR1 SGHKS and CDR2 YYEKEE (reference sequence). V lost 3 bases to trimming and J lost 10 bases, with 8 bases between them. CDR3 length: 11 amino acids. CDR3 coding DNA: TGTGCCAGCAGCTCTAGTCGGGAGCAGTTCTTC. Translated, it gives CASSSSREQFF.

The chain carries TRBV2 and TRBJ1-2; the match to TRBD1 covers 7 bases. The CDR3 runs to 15 residues. Germline lookup yields CDR1 SNHLY and CDR2 FYNNEI. Trimming took 6 bases from V and 1 from J; bases not matched to a gene: 8. The CDR3 is CASSPDRDLNYGYTF. The CDR3 region has the DNA TGTGCCAGCAGCCCAGACAGGGATCTTAACTATGGCTACACCTTC.

This sequence joins TRBV9 and TRBJ1-4, with 12 nucleotides matching TRBD1. Trimming removed 2 bases from V and 9 bases from J; junction bases left unmatched: 2. This CDR3 has 14 residues. Germline V lookup: CDR1 SGDLS, CDR2 YYNGEE. CDR3 DNA sequence: TGTGCCAGCAGCGTTGGGACAGGGGGCAAAAAACTGTTTTTT. Translation: CASSVGTGGKKLFF. The full variable domain, with the rest looked up from reference TRBV9 and TRBJ1-4, is DSGVTQTPKHLITATGQRVTLRCSPRSGDLSVYWYQQSLDQGLQFLIQYYNGEERAKGNILERFSAQQFPDLHSELNLSSLELGDSALYFCASSVGTGGKKLFFGSGTQLSVL.

For the CDR3, the DNA is TGTGCCAGCAGTTTTGGCAGGGCAGGAGCTTTCTTT. Its protein product is CASSFGRAGAFF. The rearrangement uses TRBV28 and TRBJ1-1, with TRBD1 as a possible D gene (5 bases). The CDR3 length is 12 residues. The ends were cut back, 3 bases at V and 10 bases at J, with 12 bases in the middle. Germline loops: CDR1 MDHEN, CDR2 SYDVKM.

The gene calls are TRBV5-1 and TRBJ2-7; TRBD2 matches at 9 bases. J gave up 0 bases and V 4 bases, and 2 bases lay outside the gene matches. The length of the CDR3 is 14 residues. CDR1 SGHRS and CDR2 YFSETQ come from the germline V gene. This chain's CDR3 is CASSIAGASYEQYF. In DNA form, the CDR3 reads TGCGCCAGCAGCATAGCGGGGGCCTCCTACGAGCAGTACTTC.

This clone was seen a handful of times. The chain combines TRBV2 with TRBJ1-5; D is uncertain. With 3 bases removed from V and 6 bases from J, the gap between germline ends came to 9 bases. The CDR3 runs to 13 residues. Germline values: CDR1 SNHLY, CDR2 FYNNEI. CDR3 loop: CASSDRGGQPQHF. DNA for the CDR3: TGTGCCAGCAGTGATCGGGGTGGTCAGCCCCAGCATTTT.